The 24 T cell receptor beta chains below all came from one sample that was sequenced in a study of cytomegalovirus exposure and HLA in healthy donors. In the PCR, 60 Vbeta and 13 Jbeta primers were used. The assay was immunoSEQ multiplex PCR, and TCRdb's table has in-frame clones only and misses some. This sample has 95,000 to 150,000 clones, with around 66% found just once. What was sequenced was PBMCs. The source of these receptors is a man in his late teens or twenties in good health and CMV-seronegative.

Concerning this clone: The germline gene is not matched at one end of the junction; a read error may be the cause. This sequence joins TRBV7-9 and TRBJ1-1; TRBD1 aligns across 8 bases. The germline CDR1 and CDR2 sequences are SEHNR and FQNEAQ (reference sequence). The CDR3 contains 16 residues. The CDR3 coding sequence is TGTTCCAGCAGCCTAGACGGACAGGGACGCGGGGCTGAAGCTTTCTTT. It encodes CSSSLDGQGRGAEAFF.

Points on this clone: The junction departs from the called germline gene at one end, perhaps through a read error. This chain uses TRBV29-1 with TRBJ1-2; TRBD1 matches 12 bases. CDR3 length: 12 amino acids. Germline values: CDR1 SQVTM, CDR2 ANQGSEA. The CDR3: CSAGQGAGGYPF. CDR3 nucleotide sequence: TGCAGCGCGGGACAGGGGGCAGGGGGCTACCCCTTC. The full variable domain, its missing parts supplied by reference TRBV29-1 and TRBJ1-2, is SAVISQKPSRDICQRGTSLTIQCQVDSQVTMMFWYRQQPGQSLTLIATANQGSEATYESGFVIDKFPISRPNLTFSTLTVSNMSPEDSSIYLCSAGQGAGGYPFGSGTRLTVV.

V is TRBV5-6 and J is TRBJ1-2; D not resolved. This CDR3 region has 11 residues. Trimming left V 2 bases short and J 6 bases short, with 5 bases between. Looked up from germline, CDR1 is SGHDT and CDR2 is YYEEEE. Here the CDR3 reads CASSFSDGYTF. The CDR3 DNA is TGTGCCAGCAGCTTCAGTGATGGCTACACCTTC.

The J gene is TRBJ1-2, the V gene TRBV19, with D unresolved. CDR1 is LNHDA, CDR2 SQIVND, per germline (reference sequence). The ends were cut back, 9 bases at V and 8 bases at J, with 19 bases in the middle. This CDR3 is 13 amino acids long. The CDR3 spells CASPNRGGGGYTF. CDR3 in DNA: TGTGCCAGCCCTAACCGGGGAGGTGGCGGCTACACCTTC.

The chain links TRBV7-9 to TRBJ1-5; TRBD1 agrees at 11 bases. Germline trimming cut 5 bases from V and 5 bases from J; bases unmatched to any gene: 8. CDR3 length: 16 residues. Germline lookup yields CDR1 SEHNR and CDR2 FQNEAQ (reference sequence). CDR3 protein: CASSLGTGGPDQPQHF. CDR3 coding DNA: TGTGCCAGCAGCCTCGGGACAGGGGGACCCGATCAGCCCCAGCATTTT. The complete variable domain, with remaining parts taken from reference TRBV7-9 and TRBJ1-5, reads DTGVSQNPRHKITKRGQNVTFRCDPISEHNRLYWYRQTLGQGPEFLTYFQNEAQLEKSRLLSDRFSAERPKGSFSTLEIQRTEQGDSAMYLCASSLGTGGPDQPQHFGDGTRLSIL.

J is TRBJ1-1 and V is TRBV11-2, with 8 positions matching TRBD1. J gave up 1 base and V 3 bases, and 7 bases lay outside the gene matches. The CDR3 sequence is 16 residues long. The germline gives CDR1 SGHAT, CDR2 FQNNGV. The CDR3 spells CASSFLMGTGNTEAFF. Written as DNA, the CDR3 is TGTGCCAGCAGCTTTTTGATGGGGACAGGGAACACTGAAGCTTTCTTT.

The chain links TRBV6-1 to TRBJ2-2, with no clear D. Germline values: CDR1 MNHNS, CDR2 SASEGT. This CDR3 comprises 14 residues. Trimming left V 7 bases short and J 7 bases short, with 16 bases between. The CDR3 bases are TGTGCCAGCACGAACGACATCGTCGGCGGGGAGCTGTTTTTT. It translates to CASTNDIVGGELFF.

V usage is TRBV13 and J usage is TRBJ2-7, with a possible D match to TRBD1 (6 bases). This CDR3 has 13 residues. CDR1 PRHDT and CDR2 FYEKMQ come from the germline V gene (reference sequence). The germline V and J ends were trimmed by 5 bases and 4 bases, with 12 bases remaining between them. In nucleotides, the CDR3 is TGTGCCAGCAGCAATCCGGACAGATACGAGCAGTACTTC. Its protein is CASSNPDRYEQYF.

The gene calls are TRBV7-9 and TRBJ2-2; 10 bases align to TRBD1. This CDR3 has 19 residues. V lost 5 bases, J lost 0 bases, and 12 bases stayed unmatched. Germline CDR1 reads SEHNR; CDR2 reads FQNEAQ (reference sequence). CDR3 protein: CASSHPPPGQGTNTGELFF. The DNA of the CDR3 is TGTGCCAGCAGCCACCCTCCCCCGGGACAGGGGACGAACACCGGGGAGCTGTTTTTT.

The V gene is TRBV14, the J gene TRBJ1-1; D call uncertain. CDR3 length equals 13 residues. V lost 0 bases and J lost 8, with 10 bases in between. Germline CDR1 and CDR2: SGHDN and FVKESK. This chain's CDR3 is CASSQDLGGEAFF. DNA of the CDR3: TGTGCCAGCAGCCAAGATCTTGGAGGGGAAGCTTTCTTT.

The genes are TRBV5-1 and TRBJ2-7; a possible D gene is TRBD2 (6 bases). V was pared by 4 bases and J by 6 bases, with 17 bases between. The CDR3 runs 14 residues. Germline assignment: CDR1 SGHRS and CDR2 YFSETQ. DNA of the CDR3: TGCGCCAGCAGCCGCGGGGACCCCCCCGGCGAGCAGTACTTC. Translating gives CASSRGDPPGEQYF.

The V call is TRBV5-1, the J call TRBJ1-2; TRBD1 might be the D (5 bases). This CDR3 contains 12 residues. Per germline, CDR1 SGHRS and CDR2 YFSETQ. Trimming took off 2 bases at V and 7 bases at J, with 9 bases between the two ends. The CDR3 DNA sequence: TGCGCCAGCAGCTTAACCAGGGTTGGCTACACCTTC. The encoded protein is CASSLTRVGYTF.

This clone was counted only a few times. The V gene is TRBV28, the J gene TRBJ1-5, with TRBD1 identical over 8 bases. The V gene end was trimmed by 5 bases and the J gene end by 2 bases; junction bases not matched to a gene: 14. Germline V gene lookup returns CDR1 MDHEN and CDR2 SYDVKM. The CDR3 has 18 amino acids. In nucleotides, the CDR3 is TGTGCCAGCAGTCCTACCGGGACAGGACGTTGGGGCAATCAGCCCCAGCATTTT. It codes for CASSPTGTGRWGNQPQHF.

The rearrangement links TRBV9 to TRBJ2-1; 14 bases agree with TRBD2. The CDR3 has 15 residues. V lost 2 bases and J lost 7; bases outside the gene matches: 2. Per germline, CDR1 SGDLS and CDR2 YYNGEE. The CDR3 protein is CASSVGLAGVNEQFF. CDR3 DNA: TGTGCCAGCAGCGTGGGACTAGCGGGAGTTAATGAGCAGTTCTTC.

This chain uses TRBV11-2 with TRBJ2-1; possibly TRBD2 for D (6 bases). Germline CDR1 is SGHAT and CDR2 is FQNNGV. The CDR3 has 12 residues. Trimming took off 1 base at V and 9 bases at J, with 7 bases between the two ends. As DNA, the CDR3 is TGTGCCAGCAGCTTAGTGGGAGGTGAGCAGTTCTTC. Translating gives CASSLVGGEQFF.

This clone was counted between two and nine times. The rearrangement joins TRBV5-1 to TRBJ2-1; TRBD2 aligns across 10 bases. V lost 0 bases, J lost 8 bases, and 8 bases stayed unmatched. Germline V gives CDR1 SGHRS, CDR2 YFSETQ. This CDR3 has 16 amino acids. The DNA of the CDR3 is TGCGCCAGCAGCTTGGGGCCTAGCGGGAGCGTCGATGAGCAGTTCTTC. This codes for CASSLGPSGSVDEQFF.

The rearrangement joins TRBV19 to TRBJ2-3; 10 nucleotides match TRBD1. V shed 3 bases, J shed 2 bases, and the junction held 2 bases outside the gene matches. Germline lookup yields CDR1 LNHDA and CDR2 SQIVND (reference sequence). The CDR3 is 15 residues long. CDR3 sequence (DNA): TGTGCCAGTAGTATCGGGACAGGGGTCACAGATACGCAGTATTTT. This translates into CASSIGTGVTDTQYF. The entire variable domain, with the rest obtained from reference TRBV19 and TRBJ2-3, is as follows: DGGITQSPKYLFRKEGQNVTLSCEQNLNHDAMYWYRQDPGQGLRLIYYSQIVNDFQKGDIAEGYSVSREKKESFPLTVTSAQKNPTAFYLCASSIGTGVTDTQYFGPGTRLTVL.

This clone was seen a few times. The chain carries TRBV5-5 and TRBJ1-3; possibly TRBD1 for D (5 bases). Germline lookup yields CDR1 SGHKS and CDR2 YYEKEE (reference sequence). The CDR3 is made up of 14 amino acids. V gave up 3 bases and J gave up 1 base, with 8 bases separating them. CDR3 coding DNA: TGTGCCAGCAGCTCCGGGACTTCTGGAAACACCATATATTTT. As protein: CASSSGTSGNTIYF.

The chain links TRBV10-2 to TRBJ1-1; tentative D call: TRBD1 (5 bases). The CDR3 spans 12 residues. The V end was cut by 6 bases, the J end by 1 base, with 6 bases between. The V gene's germline CDR1 is WSHSY and CDR2 SAAADI. The CDR3 protein is CASSRANTEAFF. For the CDR3, the DNA is TGCGCCAGCAGCAGGGCGAACACTGAAGCTTTCTTT.

This clone was observed a few times. The chain carries TRBV5-4 and TRBJ2-7; TRBD1 matches at 7 bases. The ends lost 3 bases at V and 7 bases at J; junction bases unmatched: 7. CDR1 and CDR2 (germline): SGHNT, YYREEE (reference sequence). The CDR3 runs 13 residues. The CDR3 sequence: CASSYDRDREQYF. The DNA of the CDR3 is TGTGCCAGCAGCTACGACAGGGACCGGGAGCAGTACTTC.

This chain joins TRBV27 and TRBJ2-1; 11 bases match TRBD2. CDR1 is MNHEY and CDR2 is SMNVEV in the germline V gene (reference sequence). This CDR3 is 17 amino acids long. With V trimmed by 5 bases and J by 0 bases, 6 bases remained unmatched. CDR3 sequence reads: CASSMQLAGDSYNEQFF. Written as DNA, the CDR3 is TGTGCCAGCAGTATGCAACTAGCGGGGGACTCCTACAATGAGCAGTTCTTC.

The chain employs TRBV6-6 and TRBJ1-2; the match to TRBD1 covers 7 bases. Germline CDR1 MNHNY, CDR2 SVGAGI (reference sequence). J lost 4 bases, V lost 6 bases, and 8 bases had no gene match. The CDR3 contains 14 residues. Here the CDR3 DNA reads TGTGCCAGCAGGTCTGCGGACAGGCCCTATGGCTACACCTTC. It yields the protein CASRSADRPYGYTF.

For this clone: Its ends do not fully match the called genes, so a read error is possible. This sequence joins TRBV10-3 and TRBJ1-1; D uncertain. This CDR3 region has 14 residues. The germline gives CDR1 ENHRY, CDR2 SYGVKD. The CDR3, as DNA: TGTGCCATCAGTGAGTCACTTGTTCGGGCCGTTAGAGGGTTT. Encoded protein: CAISESLVRAVRGF.

V and J are TRBV4-2 and TRBJ2-3; 8 bases map to TRBD2. This CDR3 is 15 amino acids long. The trim removed 0 bases at V and 4 bases at J, leaving 3 bases unmatched. Germline V gives CDR1 LGHNA, CDR2 YNFKEQ. This CDR3 reads CASSQERREADTQYF. In nucleotides, the CDR3 is TGTGCCAGCAGCCAAGAACGGCGGGAGGCAGATACGCAGTATTTT.